Listed below are T cell receptor beta chains from one sample, sequenced in a study of blood T cell repertoires in COVID-19. The assay was immunoSEQ multiplex PCR, and TCRdb's table has in-frame clones only and misses some. Here the sample spans a few hundred thousand clones, 86% being singletons. The sequenced sample was peripheral blood. The source of these receptors is a woman aged 50 to 60 with acute or convalescent COVID-19. Each CDR3 is given with its conserved first and last residue. A D gene is named only where the DNA matches it firmly. Size values are once, few and many counts, or a class for expanded clones, and some rows have none.

j_gene,v_gene,abundance,d_gene,CDR3nt,CDR3aa
TRBJ2-7,TRBV6-5,.,.,TGTGCCAGCAGTTACTCACGGGGAAGCTCCTACGAGCAGTACTTC,CASSYSRGSSYEQYF
TRBJ2-1,TRBV5-6,few,.,TGTGCCAGCAGACCGACTAGAGGGCCTTACAATGAGCAGTTCTTC,CASRPTRGPYNEQFF
TRBJ2-3,TRBV7-8,medium-sized,.,TGTGCCAGCAGCAAGGGGATTTCTCCAGATACGCAGTATTTT,CASSKGISPDTQYF
TRBJ2-7,TRBV27,.,.,TGTGCCAGCAGTGGCCAGGGCCACGAGCAGTACTTC,CASSGQGHEQYF
TRBJ2-5,TRBV4-3,once,TRBD2,TGCGCCAGCAGCCACGCCCCGACTAGCGGGATTGAGACCCAGTACTTC,CASSHAPTSGIETQYF
TRBJ1-5,TRBV7-9,.,.,TGTGCCAGCAGCCTAGTCACGTCTCCGCGTCAGGGATCCGATCAGCCCCAGCATTTT,CASSLVTSPRQGSDQPQHF
TRBJ1-1,TRBV10-2,few,.,TGCGCCAGCAGATATGGGCCCACCATTGAAGCTTTCTTT,CASRYGPTIEAFF
TRBJ2-3,TRBV4-2,.,.,TGTGCCAGCAGCCAAGAGGGTGACATCGCGGGGTCCACAGATACGCAGTATTTT,CASSQEGDIAGSTDTQYF
TRBJ2-3,TRBV3-1/TRBV3-2,.,TRBD2,TGTGCCAGCAGCCAATATCTTAGCGGGGGGGCCCACACAGATACGCAGTATTTT,CASSQYLSGGAHTDTQYF
TRBJ2-2,TRBV9,.,TRBD2,TGTGCCAGCAGCCGGGGGGGCTTGGGAACCGGGGAGCTGTTTTTT,CASSRGGLGTGELFF
TRBJ2-3,TRBV10-3,.,.,TGTGCCATCAGTCCTAGCACAGATACGCAGTATTTT,CAISPSTDTQYF
TRBJ1-6,TRBV5-6,once,.,TGTGCCAGCAGCCTTACAGGGCTACCCCTCCACTTT,CASSLTGLPLHF
TRBJ2-7,TRBV9,.,TRBD1,TGTGCCAGCAGCGTAGGACAGGGGCGCTACGAGCAGTACTTC,CASSVGQGRYEQYF
TRBJ2-1,TRBV5-1,once,TRBD1,TGCGCCAGCAGCTTGGGGGACAGAAACAATGAGCAGTTCTTC,CASSLGDRNNEQFF
TRBJ1-1,TRBV7-2,.,TRBD1,TGTGCCAGCAGCTTAGCGGGACAGGGGGCGAGTGAAGCTTTCTTT,CASSLAGQGASEAFF
TRBJ2-3,TRBV29-1,.,.,TGCAGCTCATTAGGAGGTGGCACAGATACGCAGTATTTT,CSSLGGGTDTQYF
TRBJ2-1,TRBV18,once,TRBD2,TGTGCCAGCTCACCCGGACTAGCGGGGGATTTTGAGCAGTTCTTC,CASSPGLAGDFEQFF
TRBJ2-3,TRBV7-2,many,TRBD2,TGTGCCAGCAGCCCAAGCCTAGCGGGGGGGCGAGATACGCAGTATTTT,CASSPSLAGGRDTQYF
TRBJ2-3,TRBV3-1/TRBV3-2,.,TRBD2,TGTGCCAGCGGTGAACGGGGGGGCGTGAATACGCAGTATTTT,CASGERGGVNTQYF
TRBJ1-2,TRBV18,.,.,TGTGCCAGCTCACGAAACCGGGGGGAGGACTATGGCTACACCTTC,CASSRNRGEDYGYTF
TRBJ1-2,TRBV27,few,.,TGTGCCAGCAGTCCGGATGACAGAACTAACTATGGCTACACCTTC,CASSPDDRTNYGYTF
TRBJ1-2,TRBV29-1,.,TRBD1,TGCAGCGTTGAAAGGGGGCCCCACTATGGCTACACCTTC,CSVERGPHYGYTF
TRBJ1-6,TRBV7-2,.,TRBD1,TGTGCCAGCAGACCGGGACAGGGGGTTTCACCCCTCCACTTT,CASRPGQGVSPLHF
TRBJ1-4,TRBV29-1,.,.,TGCAGCGTTGCTTCGGGGATTAATGAAAAACTGTTTTTT,CSVASGINEKLFF
TRBJ1-5,TRBV3-1/TRBV3-2,.,.,TGTGCCAGCAGCCAAGATCGTGATCAGCCCCAGCATTTT,CASSQDRDQPQHF
TRBJ1-2,TRBV11-3,.,.,TGTGCCAGCAGCCACCAGGAGGTTGGTGGCTACACCTTC,CASSHQEVGGYTF
TRBJ1-1,TRBV10-3,.,.,TGTGCCATCGGGGGAGGCACTGAAGCTTTCTTT,CAIGGGTEAFF
TRBJ1-6,TRBV12-3/TRBV12-4,once,.,TGTGCCAGCAGTTTAACGGGGTACTCACCCCTCCACTTT,CASSLTGYSPLHF
TRBJ2-2,TRBV2,.,.,TGTGCCAGCAGTGCAACCGGGGAGCTGTTTTTT,CASSATGELFF
TRBJ2-3,TRBV23-1,.,.,TGCGCCAGCAGTGACGTAGACTACCCTTGCACAGATACGCAGTATTTT,CASSDVDYPCTDTQYF
TRBJ2-7,TRBV18,.,TRBD1,TGTGCCAGCTCTCTGGGACAGAGGACCTACGAGCAGTACTTC,CASSLGQRTYEQYF
TRBJ2-7,TRBV6-5,.,TRBD2,TGTGCCAGCACTGGGCGGCTAGCGGGGCCCTACGAGCAGTACTTC,CASTGRLAGPYEQYF
TRBJ2-5,TRBV10-3,.,TRBD1,TGTGCCATCAGCCAGGGACAGACGACCAGGGAGACCCAGTACTTC,CAISQGQTTRETQYF
TRBJ2-1,TRBV11-3,.,.,TGTGCCAGCAGCCGAGGCGGGACTGGAGCCCCAAACAATGAGCAGTTCTTC,CASSRGGTGAPNNEQFF
TRBJ1-2,TRBV6-5,.,TRBD1,TGTGCCAGCGAACCCGGGACAGGGTATGGCTACACCTTC,CASEPGTGYGYTF
TRBJ1-3,TRBV15,.,.,TGTGCCACCACCTCAGAGACCCACAGCCACCAATCTGGAAACACCATATATTTT,CATTSETHSHQSGNTIYF
TRBJ2-5,TRBV14,.,.,TGTGCCAGCAGCCAAGGCGGATTTCTAGAGACCCAGTACTTC,CASSQGGFLETQYF
TRBJ2-7,TRBV10-3,.,.,TGTGCCATCAGTGAGGGAGGGGTTCGCTCTAGAGAGCAGTACTTC,CAISEGGVRSREQYF
TRBJ1-2,TRBV5-1,.,.,TGCGCCAGCAGCTTGGGACAGCCTAACTATGGCTACACCTTC,CASSLGQPNYGYTF
TRBJ1-4,TRBV12-5,few,TRBD1,TGTGCTAGTGGTCCGGGTACAGGGGCGAATGAAAAACTGTTTTTT,CASGPGTGANEKLFF
TRBJ2-3,TRBV5-1,.,TRBD2,TGCGCCAGCAGCTTGGAGCCGGGACTACGCACAGATACGCAGTATTTT,CASSLEPGLRTDTQYF
TRBJ2-5,TRBV2,.,TRBD2,TGTGCCAGCAGTGGGGCGGGAGGATACCAAGAGACCCAGTACTTC,CASSGAGGYQETQYF
TRBJ2-1,TRBV18,.,TRBD1,TGTGCCAGCTCACCGGACAGGGTTGGGCAGTTCTTC,CASSPDRVGQFF
TRBJ1-2,TRBV7-9,.,.,TGTGCCAGCAGCTCTAACAGGGTTGGCTACACCTTC,CASSSNRVGYTF
TRBJ2-3,TRBV5-1,few,TRBD2,TGCGCCAGCAGCTCTCCGGGACTAGCGGTGAGAGACGCAGATACGCAGTATTTT,CASSSPGLAVRDADTQYF
TRBJ2-1,TRBV20-1,once,.,TGCAGTGCTAGAGATCAAGCGGAGCAGTTCTTC,CSARDQAEQFF
TRBJ2-2,TRBV5-6,.,.,TGTGCCAGCAGCTTGGGGCGGATCCTCACCGGGGAGCTGTTTTTT,CASSLGRILTGELFF
TRBJ1-1,TRBV12-3/TRBV12-4,.,.,TGTGCCAGCAGTTTATTGGGGCCAACTGAAGCTTTCTTT,CASSLLGPTEAFF
TRBJ2-7,TRBV5-1,.,TRBD1,TGCGCCAGCAGCTTGGTAGGACAGGCCGAGCAGTACTTC,CASSLVGQAEQYF